The 27 T cell receptor beta chains in this list originate from one sample, sequenced in a study of T cell responses to AZD1222 COVID-19 vaccine. The table came from immunoSEQ multiplex PCR; TCRdb's copy has only in-frame clones and leaves some out. The sample gives over 150,000 clones, about nine tenths of which show up once; approximately 2.8% is in the top ten. Sequenced material: peripheral blood, taken on day 0 of AZD1222 vaccination. These receptors were collected from an adult in good health.

V usage is TRBV7-2 and J usage is TRBJ1-2; 12 bases map to TRBD1. Per the germline V gene, CDR1 is SGHTA and CDR2 is FQGNSA. Germline trimming cut 4 bases from V and 8 bases from J; bases unmatched to any gene: 17. The length of the CDR3 is 18 residues. The CDR3: CASSSGTGGPTVLLGYTF. CDR3 in DNA: TGTGCCAGCAGCTCGGGGACAGGGGGCCCGACGGTCCTCCTCGGCTACACCTTC.

The V and J genes are TRBV4-3 and TRBJ1-5, with D unresolved. The CDR3 has 14 amino acids. Germline V gene lookup returns CDR1 LGHNA and CDR2 YSLEER. V was pared by 0 bases and J by 5 bases, with 8 bases between. The CDR3, as DNA: TGCGCCAGCAGCCAAGACCCCGAGGATCAGCCCCAGCATTTT. Its translation: CASSQDPEDQPQHF.

The chain joins TRBV7-8 to TRBJ2-7; D might be TRBD1 (6 bases). Trimming removed 5 bases at V and 3 bases at J, with 17 bases between. This CDR3 has 15 residues. Per germline, CDR1 SGHVS and CDR2 FQNEAQ. The CDR3 protein is CASSATATGYYEQYF. The DNA of the CDR3 is TGTGCCAGCAGCGCAACCGCTACAGGGTACTACGAGCAGTACTTC.

The chain employs TRBV11-1 and TRBJ2-3; 10 positions match TRBD1. V dropped 6 bases and J dropped 3; count of bases not matched to a gene: 6. CDR1 SGHAT and CDR2 FQDESV come from the germline V gene (reference sequence). The CDR3 totals 15 residues. Written as DNA, the CDR3 is TGTGCCAGCAGTTCCGGGACAGGGGAGACAGATACGCAGTATTTT. Translated: CASSSGTGETDTQYF.

The chain employs TRBV7-9 and TRBJ2-7; 8 bases are a match to TRBD2. CDR1 is SEHNR and CDR2 is FQNEAQ in the germline V gene (reference sequence). V was pared by 8 bases and J by 0 bases, with 9 bases of the junction left unmatched. The CDR3 contains 15 residues. As DNA, the CDR3 is TGTGCCAGCTCCCCCCGGCTAGCGGGCTCCTACGAGCAGTACTTC. Translation: CASSPRLAGSYEQYF.

The chain joins TRBV10-3 to TRBJ2-7, with 9 bases identical to TRBD1. The CDR3 is made up of 14 amino acids. In germline, CDR1 is ENHRY, CDR2 SYGVKD. Losses at the gene ends were 10 bases for V and 4 bases for J; bases not matched to a gene: 11. This CDR3 is CATYPGQGLYEQYF. DNA for the CDR3: TGTGCCACCTACCCGGGACAGGGTTTATACGAGCAGTACTTC.

The chain couples TRBV7-2 to TRBJ1-2; 7 bases align to TRBD1. The length of the CDR3 is 13 residues. The junction had 10 bases not matched to a gene; V was cut back by 7 bases and J by 8 bases. CDR1 and CDR2 (germline): SGHTA, FQGNSA. CDR3 in amino acids: CASNPGGAGGYTF. The DNA for the CDR3 is TGTGCCAGCAACCCAGGGGGGGCGGGCGGCTACACCTTC.

The chain has TRBV9 and TRBJ1-1; a possible D gene is TRBD1 (5 bases). Per the germline V gene, CDR1 is SGDLS and CDR2 is YYNGEE. V lost 4 bases and J lost 1, with 8 bases in between. The CDR3 sequence is 13 residues long. The CDR3 loop is CASSMGGNTEAFF. Written as DNA, the CDR3 is TGTGCCAGCAGCATGGGGGGGAACACTGAAGCTTTCTTT.

The rearrangement uses TRBV27 and TRBJ2-7; 12 positions match TRBD2. Trimming cost V 7 bases and J 0 bases; bases outside gene matches: 4. The germline gives CDR1 MNHEY, CDR2 SMNVEV (reference sequence). The CDR3 consists of 15 residues. The CDR3 loop is CASTRTSGASYEQYF. The CDR3 region has the DNA TGTGCCAGCACCAGGACTAGCGGGGCCTCCTACGAGCAGTACTTC.

This clone was found once. V is TRBV19 and J is TRBJ1-1; TRBD1 is a possible D gene (5 bases). Germline V CDR1 and CDR2: LNHDA, SQIVND (reference sequence). V lost 5 bases and J 4 bases, leaving 14 bases between the germline ends. The CDR3 consists of 14 residues. The DNA for the CDR3 is TGTGCCAGTAGTGACTTGGGGGGGATCACTGAAGCTTTCTTT. It specifies CASSDLGGITEAFF.

The V call is TRBV6-5, the J call TRBJ2-1; D is tentatively TRBD1 or TRBD2 (7 bases each). The germline CDR1 and CDR2 sequences are MNHEY and SVGAGI. The CDR3 runs to 14 residues. The V gene lost 11 bases and the J gene lost 7 bases, with 21 bases spanning the gap. CDR3 residues: CAALDREGGNEQFF. The CDR3 DNA follows: TGTGCCGCATTAGACAGGGAGGGAGGGAATGAGCAGTTCTTC.

The chain joins TRBV7-6 to TRBJ2-5; a weak D match, TRBD1 (6 bases). Germline lookup yields CDR1 SGHVS and CDR2 FNYEAQ. The CDR3 sequence is 15 residues long. With 4 bases removed from V and 2 bases from J, the gap between germline ends came to 14 bases. Written as DNA, the CDR3 is TGTGCCAGCAGCTCTCTTTGGGGGCTACAAGAGACCCAGTACTTC. It yields the protein CASSSLWGLQETQYF.

The chain uses TRBV6-2 or TRBV6-3 and TRBJ2-3; D unclear. The CDR3 has 14 amino acids. V dropped 1 base and J dropped 1 base, with 6 bases sitting between them. In germline, CDR1 is MNHEY, CDR2 SVGEGT. CDR3 sequence reads: CASSYYVRTDTQYF. The DNA of the CDR3 is TGTGCCAGCAGTTACTACGTCCGCACAGATACGCAGTATTTT.

The rearrangement joins TRBV7-8 to TRBJ1-1, with D perhaps TRBD1 (5 bases). Per germline, CDR1 SGHVS and CDR2 FQNEAQ. CDR3 length: 15 amino acids. Trimming stripped 5 bases from V and 1 base from J, with 14 bases between. The DNA of the CDR3 is TGTGCCAGCAGCCCGAGCAGGGTAGAGAACACTGAAGCTTTCTTT. Its translation is CASSPSRVENTEAFF.

This chain joins TRBV19 and TRBJ2-1; the D is unclear. The CDR3 sequence is 13 residues long. The V and J ends lost 6 bases and 5 bases respectively, with 11 bases between them. The germline gives CDR1 LNHDA, CDR2 SQIVND (reference sequence). The CDR3 DNA reads TGTGCCAGTAGGGCGGACCGCAACAATGAGCAGTTCTTC. This codes for CASRADRNNEQFF.

V gene TRBV5-1 combines with J gene TRBJ1-6; perhaps TRBD1 as D (6 bases). Germline lookup yields CDR1 SGHRS and CDR2 YFSETQ. The V gene lost 4 bases and the J gene lost 7 bases, with 21 bases spanning the gap. The CDR3 consists of 17 residues. This chain's CDR3 is CASSLDSRGLGNSPLHF. The CDR3 nucleotides are TGCGCCAGCAGCCTAGACTCCAGGGGTTTGGGCAATTCACCCCTCCACTTT.

The CDR3 is CASKRTGKNYEQYF. CDR3 nucleotides: TGTGCCAGCAAAAGGACAGGTAAAAACTACGAGCAGTACTTC. The chain has TRBV5-6 and TRBJ2-7; 7 bases map to TRBD1. The germline V gene has CDR1 SGHDT and CDR2 YYEEEE. The CDR3 totals 14 residues. V gave up 6 bases and J gave up 3 bases; unmatched junction bases: 9.

The table lists this clone with a count of one. This chain connects TRBV2 to TRBJ1-2; 8 positions match TRBD1. This CDR3 is 13 amino acids long. Losses at the gene ends were 3 bases for V and 8 bases for J; bases not matched to a gene: 5. Germline V gives CDR1 SNHLY, CDR2 FYNNEI. CDR3 region: CASSDRGQRGYTF. CDR3 bases: TGTGCCAGCAGTGACAGGGGGCAGCGGGGCTACACCTTC.

The chain links TRBV25-1 to TRBJ1-2, with D perhaps matching TRBD1 (5 bases). This CDR3 region has 12 residues. V gave up 4 bases and J gave up 4 bases, with 7 bases separating them. Germline V CDR1 and CDR2: MGHDK, SYGVNS. This CDR3 is CASSGRGYGYTF. In nucleotides, the CDR3 is TGTGCCAGCAGTGGGAGGGGCTATGGCTACACCTTC.

The chain is built from TRBV29-1 and TRBJ2-2; 11 positions match TRBD2. Germline CDR1 SQVTM, CDR2 ANQGSEA. The CDR3 has 15 amino acids. The V segment lost 0 bases and the J segment 5 bases; nucleotides outside the gene matches: 2. For the CDR3, the DNA is TGCAGCGTTGAAGAGTCTAGCGGGGGGACCGGGGAGCTGTTTTTT. It codes for CSVEESSGGTGELFF.

This rearrangement joins TRBV11-3 to TRBJ2-7, with D hard to call. CDR3 length equals 15 residues. With 1 base removed from V and 3 bases from J, the gap between germline ends came to 13 bases. Germline CDR1 is SGHNT and CDR2 is YENEEA. Here the CDR3 DNA reads TGTGCCAGCAGCTTAGGAGTGGGCAGAAACTACGAGCAGTACTTC. Its protein is CASSLGVGRNYEQYF.

The V and J genes are TRBV11-2 and TRBJ2-1, with TRBD2 matching over 7 bases. CDR1 and CDR2 (germline): SGHAT, FQNNGV. The trim removed 6 bases at V and 8 bases at J, leaving 13 bases unmatched. There are 15 residues in the CDR3. CDR3 coding DNA: TGTGCCAGCAGTTTTCAGCGGGGCTCCGCGTATGAGCAGTTCTTC. It translates to CASSFQRGSAYEQFF.

The J gene is TRBJ2-1, the V gene TRBV30; D remains ambiguous. Per the germline V gene, CDR1 is GTSNPN and CDR2 is SVGIG (reference sequence). V was cut by 2 bases and J by 7 bases, with 9 bases left in between. CDR3 length equals 12 residues. CDR3 sequence reads: CAWSSGGNEQFF. DNA of the CDR3: TGTGCCTGGAGTTCGGGTGGGAATGAGCAGTTCTTC.

The J gene is TRBJ1-2, the V gene TRBV23-1, with 9 positions matching TRBD1. TRBV23-1 is reported as an ORF; its role is uncertain. The J segment lost 8 bases and the V segment lost 3 bases, leaving 7 bases of the junction unmatched. The CDR3 consists of 14 residues. The CDR3 loop is CASSQDRGEGGYTF. DNA for the CDR3: TGCGCCAGCAGTCAGGACAGGGGTGAAGGCGGCTACACCTTC.

Of note for this clone: Other nucleotide sequences in the sample specify the same CDR3. This sequence joins TRBV4-3 and TRBJ2-2; D is uncertain. Per germline, CDR1 LGHNA and CDR2 YSLEER. The CDR3 is 13 residues long. Trimming left V 1 base short and J 7 bases short, with 7 bases between. CDR3 in amino acids: CASSQVLVGELFF. The CDR3 nucleotides read TGCGCCAGCAGCCAAGTTCTCGTCGGGGAGCTGTTTTTT.

V gene TRBV11-2 combines with J gene TRBJ2-2; 8 nucleotides align to TRBD2. Germline V lookup: CDR1 SGHAT, CDR2 FQNNGV. The CDR3 runs 16 residues. V shed 5 bases, J shed 5 bases, and the junction held 10 bases outside the gene matches. Here the CDR3 DNA reads TGTGCCAGCAGCCCCGTGGGTAGCGGGGTAACCGGGGAGCTGTTTTTT. Protein product: CASSPVGSGVTGELFF. The whole variable domain, remainder taken from reference TRBV11-2 and TRBJ2-2, is EAGVAQSPRYKIIEKRQSVAFWCNPISGHATLYWYQQILGQGPKLLIQFQNNGVVDDSQLPKDRFSAERLKGVDSTLKIQPAKLEDSAVYLCASSPVGSGVTGELFFGEGSRLTVL.

V gene TRBV20-1 combines with J gene TRBJ1-1; unclear D gene. From germline, CDR1 is DFQATT and CDR2 SNEGSKA (reference sequence). V lost 7 bases and J 12 bases, leaving 18 bases between the germline ends. The CDR3 extends over 11 amino acids. The CDR3 is CSGRSGYQTFF. In DNA, the CDR3 is TGCAGTGGTAGGTCAGGCTACCAAACTTTCTTT.